The subject of this entry is one T cell receptor beta chain. Assay: immunoSEQ multiplex PCR; the TCRdb copy retains only in-frame clones and omits some. The sample includes approximately 110,000 clones, 85% to 90% seen only once; the top ten take 3.2%. The CDR3 extends over 16 amino acids. Germline V gene sequence: CDR1 SGHDN, CDR2 FVKESK. Trimming took 5 bases from V and 2 from J; bases not matched to a gene: 6. These data belong to a study of blood T cell repertoires in COVID-19. The origin of this receptor is a woman older than 75 with COVID-19, enrolled during active disease. What was sequenced was peripheral blood. The V call is TRBV14, the J call TRBJ2-6; 7 positions agree with TRBD1. The DNA for the CDR3 is TGTGCCAGCAGCAGGACAGGAGTCCCTGGGGCCAACGTCCTGACTTTC. This sequence encodes CASSRTGVPGANVLTF. The full variable domain, with the rest looked up from reference TRBV14 and TRBJ2-6, is EAGVTQFPSHSVIEKGQTVTLRCDPISGHDNLYWYRRVMGKEIKFLLHFVKESKQDESGMPNNRFLAERTGGTYSTLKVQPAELEDSGVYFCASSRTGVPGANVLTFGAGSRLTVL.